This TCR beta chain was observed in a study of CD8+ T cells in alopecia areata. In the study overall: Patients took tofacitinib for 6 to 18 months, followed by 6 drug-free months. Findings and caveats of the study: For patients receiving tofacitinib, scalp clonality and expanded CD8+ clones among the top 100 significantly decreased. Among patients, TCR sharing was less clear than in mice, a difference possibly due in part to HLA diversity in the patient population.

After isolation, RNA underwent reverse transcription to generate cDNA as the sequencing template. TCRdb's table, derived via immunoSEQ multiplex PCR, lists solely in-frame clones and lacks some. Seen here are about 100,000 clones, roughly 60% observed once, and the top ten hold approximately 16%. This clone was detected only once. Its antigen is undetermined. The CDR3 has 14 amino acids. Germline loops: CDR1 MGHRA, CDR2 YSYEKL. V gave up 2 bases and J gave up 3 bases, with 8 bases separating them. Treatment here: oral pan-JAK inhibitor, 5-10 mg twice daily. The source of this sequence is a human donor with alopecia areata. Sequenced material: CD8+ T cells sorted from blood, taken between weeks 55 and 65, from a patient treated with tofacitinib. V usage is TRBV4-1 and J usage is TRBJ1-5; D is unresolved. This CDR3 reads CASSQLWVNQPQHF. The CDR3, as DNA: TGCGCCAGCAGCCAACTATGGGTCAATCAGCCCCAGCATTTT.